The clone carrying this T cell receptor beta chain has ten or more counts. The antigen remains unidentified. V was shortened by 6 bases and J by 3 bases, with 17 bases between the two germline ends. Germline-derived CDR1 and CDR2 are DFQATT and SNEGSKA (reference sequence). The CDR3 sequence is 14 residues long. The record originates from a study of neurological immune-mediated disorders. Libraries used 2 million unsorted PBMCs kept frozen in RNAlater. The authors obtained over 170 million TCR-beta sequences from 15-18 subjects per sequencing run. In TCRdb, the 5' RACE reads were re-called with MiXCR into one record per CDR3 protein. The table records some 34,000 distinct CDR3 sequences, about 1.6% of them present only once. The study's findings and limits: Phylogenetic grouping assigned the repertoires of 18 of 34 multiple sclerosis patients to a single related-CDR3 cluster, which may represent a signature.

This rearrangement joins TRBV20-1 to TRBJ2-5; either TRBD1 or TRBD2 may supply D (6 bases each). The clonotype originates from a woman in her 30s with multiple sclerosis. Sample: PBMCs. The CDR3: CSAPTGGAKETQYF. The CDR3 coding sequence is TGCAGTGCACCGACCGGGGGCGCCAAAGAGACCCAGTACTTC.